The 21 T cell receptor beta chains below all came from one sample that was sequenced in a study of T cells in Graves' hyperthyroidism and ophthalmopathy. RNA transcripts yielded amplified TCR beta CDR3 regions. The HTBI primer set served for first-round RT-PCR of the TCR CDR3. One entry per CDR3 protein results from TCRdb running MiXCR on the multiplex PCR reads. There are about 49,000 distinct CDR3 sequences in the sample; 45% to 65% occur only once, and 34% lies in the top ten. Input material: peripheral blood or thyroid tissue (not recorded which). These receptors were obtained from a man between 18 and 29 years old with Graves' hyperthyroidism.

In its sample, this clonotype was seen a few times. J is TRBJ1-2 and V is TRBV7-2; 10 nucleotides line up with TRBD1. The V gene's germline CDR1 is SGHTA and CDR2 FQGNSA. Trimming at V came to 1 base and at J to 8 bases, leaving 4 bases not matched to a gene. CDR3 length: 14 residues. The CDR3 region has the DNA TGTGCCAGCAGCTTAGGACAGGGGGCGTCCGGCTACACCTTC. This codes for CASSLGQGASGYTF.

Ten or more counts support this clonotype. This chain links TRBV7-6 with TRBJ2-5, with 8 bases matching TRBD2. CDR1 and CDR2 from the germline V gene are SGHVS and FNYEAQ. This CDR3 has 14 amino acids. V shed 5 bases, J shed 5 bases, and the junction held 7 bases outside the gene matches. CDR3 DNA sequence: TGTGCCAGCAGCCGGGGGGGGGCCGAGGAGACCCAGTACTTC. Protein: CASSRGGAEETQYF. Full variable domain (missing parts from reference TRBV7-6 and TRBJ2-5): GAGVSQSPRYKVTKRGQDVALRCDPISGHVSLYWYRQALGQGPEFLTYFNYEAQQDKSGLPNDRFSAERPEGSISTLTIQRTEQRDSAMYRCASSRGGAEETQYFGPGTRLLVL.

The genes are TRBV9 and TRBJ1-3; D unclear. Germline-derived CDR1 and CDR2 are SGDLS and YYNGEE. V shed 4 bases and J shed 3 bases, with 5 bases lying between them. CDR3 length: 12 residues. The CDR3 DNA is TGTGCCAGCAGCCCCAATGGAAACACCATATATTTT. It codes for CASSPNGNTIYF. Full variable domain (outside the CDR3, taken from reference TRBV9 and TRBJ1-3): DSGVTQTPKHLITATGQRVTLRCSPRSGDLSVYWYQQSLDQGLQFLIQYYNGEERAKGNILERFSAQQFPDLHSELNLSSLELGDSALYFCASSPNGNTIYFGEGSWLTVV.

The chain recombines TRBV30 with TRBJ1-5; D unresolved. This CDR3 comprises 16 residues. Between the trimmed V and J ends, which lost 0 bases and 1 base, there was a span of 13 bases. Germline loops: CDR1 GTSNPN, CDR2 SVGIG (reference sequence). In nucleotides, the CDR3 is TGTGCCTGGAGTGTTAATCCCCACGCGAGCAATCAGCCCCAGCATTTT. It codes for CAWSVNPHASNQPQHF.

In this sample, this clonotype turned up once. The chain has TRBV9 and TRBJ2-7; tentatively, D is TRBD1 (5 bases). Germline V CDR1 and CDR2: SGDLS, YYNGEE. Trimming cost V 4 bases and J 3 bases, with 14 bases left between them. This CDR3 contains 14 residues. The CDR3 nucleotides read TGTGCCAGCAGCCCAGCCGACAGAGACTACGAGCAGTACTTC. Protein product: CASSPADRDYEQYF. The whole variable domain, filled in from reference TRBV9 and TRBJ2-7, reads DSGVTQTPKHLITATGQRVTLRCSPRSGDLSVYWYQQSLDQGLQFLIQYYNGEERAKGNILERFSAQQFPDLHSELNLSSLELGDSALYFCASSPADRDYEQYFGPGTRLTVT.

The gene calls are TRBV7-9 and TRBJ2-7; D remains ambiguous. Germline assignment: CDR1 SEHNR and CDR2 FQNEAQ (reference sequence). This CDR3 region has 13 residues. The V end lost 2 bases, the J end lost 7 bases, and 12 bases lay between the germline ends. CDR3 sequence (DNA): TGTGCCAGCAGCTTATTGCCCTTGGAGGAGCAGTACTTC. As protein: CASSLLPLEEQYF.

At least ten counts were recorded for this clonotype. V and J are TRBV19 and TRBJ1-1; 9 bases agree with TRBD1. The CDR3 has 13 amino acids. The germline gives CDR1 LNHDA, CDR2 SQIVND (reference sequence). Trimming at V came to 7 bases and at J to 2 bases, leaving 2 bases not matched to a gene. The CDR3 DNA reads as TGTGCCAGTAAGGACAGGGGAAACACTGAAGCTTTCTTT. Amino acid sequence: CASKDRGNTEAFF.

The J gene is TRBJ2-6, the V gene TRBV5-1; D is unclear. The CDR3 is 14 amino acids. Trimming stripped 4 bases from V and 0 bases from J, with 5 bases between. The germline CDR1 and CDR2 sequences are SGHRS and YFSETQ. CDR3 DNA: TGCGCCAGCAGCCCTGCCTCTGGGGCCAACGTCCTGACTTTC. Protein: CASSPASGANVLTF.

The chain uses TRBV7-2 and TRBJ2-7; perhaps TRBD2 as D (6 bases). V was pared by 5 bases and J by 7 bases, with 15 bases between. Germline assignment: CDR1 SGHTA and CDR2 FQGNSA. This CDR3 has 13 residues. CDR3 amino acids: CASSPGDVGEQYF. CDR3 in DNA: TGTGCCAGCAGCCCGGGGGACGTGGGGGAGCAGTACTTC.

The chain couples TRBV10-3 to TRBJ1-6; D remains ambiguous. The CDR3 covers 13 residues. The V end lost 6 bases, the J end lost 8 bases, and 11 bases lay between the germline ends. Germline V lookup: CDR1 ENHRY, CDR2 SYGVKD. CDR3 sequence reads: CAIRGGEDSPLHF. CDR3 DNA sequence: TGTGCCATCAGGGGCGGGGAAGATTCACCCCTCCACTTT.

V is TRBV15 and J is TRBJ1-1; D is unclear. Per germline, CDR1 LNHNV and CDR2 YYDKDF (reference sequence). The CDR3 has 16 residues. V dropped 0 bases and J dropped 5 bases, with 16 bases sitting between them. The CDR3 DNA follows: TGTGCCACCAGCAGAGATACTTGGTCGCCTCGGACTGAAGCTTTCTTT. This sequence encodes CATSRDTWSPRTEAFF. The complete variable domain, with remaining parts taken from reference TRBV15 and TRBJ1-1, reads DAMVIQNPRYQVTQFGKPVTLSCSQTLNHNVMYWYQQKSSQAPKLLFHYYDKDFNNEADTPDNFQSRRPNTSFCFLDIRSPGLGDTAMYLCATSRDTWSPRTEAFFGQGTRLTVV.

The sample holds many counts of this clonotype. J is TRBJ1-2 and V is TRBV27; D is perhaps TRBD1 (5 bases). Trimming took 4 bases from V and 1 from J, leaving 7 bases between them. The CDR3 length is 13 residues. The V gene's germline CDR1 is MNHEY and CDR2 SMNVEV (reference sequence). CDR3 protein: CASSYQGNYGYTF. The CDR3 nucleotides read TGTGCCAGCAGTTACCAGGGTAACTATGGCTACACCTTC.

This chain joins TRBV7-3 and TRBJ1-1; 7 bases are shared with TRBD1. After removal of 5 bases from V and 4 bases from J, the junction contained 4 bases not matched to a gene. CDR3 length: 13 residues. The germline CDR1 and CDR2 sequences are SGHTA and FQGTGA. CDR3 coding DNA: TGTGCCAGCAGCCTACAGGGGAGCACTGAAGCTTTCTTT. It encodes CASSLQGSTEAFF.

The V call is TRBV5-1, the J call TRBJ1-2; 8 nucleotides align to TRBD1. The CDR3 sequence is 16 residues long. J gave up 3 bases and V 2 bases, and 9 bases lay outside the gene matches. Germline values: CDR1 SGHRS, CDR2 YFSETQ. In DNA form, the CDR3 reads TGCGCCAGCAGCTTTGGAGCAGGGGGCGCGGACTATGGCTACACCTTC. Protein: CASSFGAGGADYGYTF.

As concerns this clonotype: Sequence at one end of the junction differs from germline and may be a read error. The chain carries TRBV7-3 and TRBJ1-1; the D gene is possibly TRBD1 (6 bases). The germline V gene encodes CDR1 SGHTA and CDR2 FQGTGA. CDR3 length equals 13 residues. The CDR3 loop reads CASSGGRQAEALF. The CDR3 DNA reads TGTGCCAGCAGCGGCGGACGACAGGCTGAAGCTCTCTTT.

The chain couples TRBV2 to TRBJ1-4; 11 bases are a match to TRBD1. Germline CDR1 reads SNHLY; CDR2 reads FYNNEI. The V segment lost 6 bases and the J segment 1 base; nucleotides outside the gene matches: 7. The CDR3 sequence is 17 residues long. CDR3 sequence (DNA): TGTGCCAGCAGAATTGCCGGGACAGGGGGAACTAATGAAAAACTGTTTTTT. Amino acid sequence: CASRIAGTGGTNEKLFF.

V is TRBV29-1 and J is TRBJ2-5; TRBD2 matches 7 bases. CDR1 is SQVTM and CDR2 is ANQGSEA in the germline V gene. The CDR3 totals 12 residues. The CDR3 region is CSAPRGSETQYF. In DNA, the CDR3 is TGCAGTGCCCCGCGGGGGTCCGAGACCCAGTACTTC. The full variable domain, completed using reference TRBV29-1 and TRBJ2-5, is SAVISQKPSRDICQRGTSLTIQCQVDSQVTMMFWYRQQPGQSLTLIATANQGSEATYESGFVIDKFPISRPNLTFSTLTVSNMSPEDSSIYLCSAPRGSETQYFGPGTRLLVL.

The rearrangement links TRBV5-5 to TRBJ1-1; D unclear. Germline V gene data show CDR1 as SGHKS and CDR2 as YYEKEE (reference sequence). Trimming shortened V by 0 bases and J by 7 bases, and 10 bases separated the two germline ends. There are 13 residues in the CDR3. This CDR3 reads CASSLEVNGEAFF. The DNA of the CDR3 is TGTGCCAGCAGCTTGGAGGTTAATGGTGAAGCTTTCTTT.

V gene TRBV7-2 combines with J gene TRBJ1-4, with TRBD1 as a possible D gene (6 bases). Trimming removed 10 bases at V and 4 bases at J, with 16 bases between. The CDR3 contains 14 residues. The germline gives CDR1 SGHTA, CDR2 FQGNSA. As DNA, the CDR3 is TGTGCCACGAAACCAGGAGGGGGTAATGAAAAACTGTTTTTT. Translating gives CATKPGGGNEKLFF.

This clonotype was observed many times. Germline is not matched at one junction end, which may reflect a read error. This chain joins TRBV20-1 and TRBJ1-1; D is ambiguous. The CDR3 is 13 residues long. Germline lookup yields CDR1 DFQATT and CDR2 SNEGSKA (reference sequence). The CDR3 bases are TGCAGTGCTAGTAAGGGCCAGAACGCTGAAGCTTTCTTT. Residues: CSASKGQNAEAFF.

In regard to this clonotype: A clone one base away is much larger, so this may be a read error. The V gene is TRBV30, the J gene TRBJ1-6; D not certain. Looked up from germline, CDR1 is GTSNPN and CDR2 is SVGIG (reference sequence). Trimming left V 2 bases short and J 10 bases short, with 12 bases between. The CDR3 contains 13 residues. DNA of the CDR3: TGTGCCTGGAGTAAAGGGATGTGGTCACCCCTCCACTTT. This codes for CAWSKGMWSPLHF. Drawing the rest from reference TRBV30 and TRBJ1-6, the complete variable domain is SQTIHQWPATLVQPVGSPLSLECTVEGTSNPNLYWYRQAAGRGLQLLFYSVGIGQISSEVPQNLSASRPQDRQFILSSKKLLLSDSGFYLCAWSKGMWSPLHFGNGTRLTVT.